This is a list of T cell receptor beta chains from one sample in a study of T cell repertoires in cytomegalovirus infection. TCRdb re-analysed the reads in MiXCR, keeping a single row per CDR3 protein. The table lists around 900,000 distinct CDR3 sequences, around 32% of them singletons. Their recognized antigens are unknown. The source material was cultured CD8+ T cells from PBMCs, sampled from culture after CMV antigen stimulation. These receptors came from a human donor in good health (CMV status not recorded). Some clones in this sample may be carry-over from other donors' samples. The CDR3 runs from the conserved cysteine through the conserved F or W. D genes are given only for firm matches. Part of the rows lack a size; the others show once, few, many or a class for expanded clones.

CDR3 | DNA | J | V | D | size
CASSQIGRRYNEQFF | TGCGCCAGCAGCCAGATTGGGCGGCGGTACAATGAGCAGTTCTTC | TRBJ2-1 | TRBV4-3 | . | .
CASSPRGGRGRNEQFF | TGTGCCAGCAGCCCGAGGGGGGGCCGGGGTAGGAATGAGCAGTTCTTC | TRBJ2-1 | TRBV6-1 | . | few
CASRTGATGYTF | TGTGCCAGCAGGACAGGGGCTACGGGCTACACCTTC | TRBJ1-2 | TRBV2 | TRBD1 | .
CASSPGQGASEKLFF | TGTGCCAGCAGCCCGGGACAGGGGGCGTCGGAAAAACTGTTTTTT | TRBJ1-4 | TRBV5-4 | TRBD1 | few
CASSLAPGQGNQPQHF | TGTGCCAGCAGCTTAGCGCCCGGACAGGGCAATCAGCCCCAGCATTTT | TRBJ1-5 | TRBV7-2 | TRBD1 | many
CASSEGISYNEQFF | TGTGCCAGCAGTGAGGGTATTTCCTACAATGAGCAGTTCTTC | TRBJ2-1 | TRBV25-1 | . | .
CASSQVISSNQPQHF | TGCGCCAGCAGCCAAGTTATTAGTAGCAATCAGCCCCAGCATTTT | TRBJ1-5 | TRBV4-1 | . | .
CASRPWGQANEKLFF | TGTGCCAGCAGGCCCTGGGGGCAGGCTAATGAAAAACTGTTTTTT | TRBJ1-4 | TRBV6-1 | . | .
CASSLLDRDLYSNQPQHF | TGTGCCAGCAGCTTACTTGACAGGGACCTGTATAGCAATCAGCCCCAGCATTTT | TRBJ1-5 | TRBV7-2 | TRBD1 | .
CASTQEGVTEAFF | TGTGCCAGCACCCAAGAAGGGGTGACTGAAGCTTTCTTT | TRBJ1-1 | TRBV7-9 | . | few
CASSGTGTSSYNEQFF | TGTGCCAGCAGCGGGACAGGGACTAGCTCCTACAATGAGCAGTTCTTC | TRBJ2-1 | TRBV6-1 | . | .
CASSLEGMGTDTQYF | TGTGCCAGCAGCTTAGAAGGCATGGGCACAGATACGCAGTATTTT | TRBJ2-3 | TRBV7-6 | . | many
CATSANPRDRGLIGTEAFF | TGTGCCACCAGTGCCAACCCCCGGGACAGGGGGCTCATTGGCACTGAAGCTTTCTTT | TRBJ1-1 | TRBV24-1 | TRBD1 | few
CASSYSIDGGEQFF | TGTGCCAGCAGTTACTCGATTGATGGAGGGGAGCAGTTCTTC | TRBJ2-1 | TRBV6-5 | . | .
CSAGTGRNQPQHF | TGCAGTGCTGGGACAGGGCGAAATCAGCCCCAGCATTTT | TRBJ1-5 | TRBV20-1 | TRBD1 | .
CASSPRFGDTQYF | TGTGCCAGCAGCCCCCGGTTCGGGGATACGCAGTATTTT | TRBJ2-3 | TRBV7-8 | . | .
CSAREQNTEAFF | TGCAGTGCTAGAGAGCAGAACACTGAAGCTTTCTTT | TRBJ1-1 | TRBV20-1 | . | .
CASSRNQGRDGYTF | TGTGCCAGCAGTCGTAACCAGGGTCGGGATGGCTACACCTTC | TRBJ1-2 | TRBV27 | . | .
CASSLVQGSPYNEQFF | TGTGCTAGCAGCTTAGTACAGGGGAGTCCCTACAATGAGCAGTTCTTC | TRBJ2-1 | TRBV7-7 | TRBD1 | few
CASSNNRPAIGANVLTF | TGTGCCAGCAGCAACAATCGACCGGCAATTGGGGCCAACGTCCTGACTTTC | TRBJ2-6 | TRBV7-3 | . | .
CASSPGTRKETQYF | TGTGCTAGCAGCCCGGGGACTAGAAAGGAGACCCAGTACTTC | TRBJ2-5 | TRBV7-7 | TRBD2 | many
CASSTGIMYTGELFF | TGTGCCAGCAGTACGGGCATAATGTACACCGGGGAGCTGTTTTTT | TRBJ2-2 | TRBV6-2/TRBV6-3 | . | .
CATSRGTSGATYNEQFF | TGTGCCACCAGCAGAGGGACTAGCGGGGCCACCTACAATGAGCAGTTCTTC | TRBJ2-1 | TRBV15 | TRBD2 | few
CASTSGLDVETQYF | TGTGCCAGCACCTCAGGGTTAGACGTGGAGACCCAGTACTTC | TRBJ2-5 | TRBV12-3/TRBV12-4 | . | few
CAGSQGFNSPLHF | TGTGCCGGTAGTCAAGGGTTTAATTCACCCCTCCACTTT | TRBJ1-6 | TRBV19 | . | .
CASSLAGGLRGTDTQYF | TGTGCCAGCAGCTTAGCCGGGGGCCTCCGTGGCACAGATACGCAGTATTTT | TRBJ2-3 | TRBV7-8 | . | few
CASSSPPAEQFF | TGTGCCAGCAGCTCCCCGCCGGCCGAGCAGTTCTTC | TRBJ2-1 | TRBV13 | . | .
CASSHHGQGEGEQFF | TGCGCCAGCAGCCATCACGGACAGGGCGAAGGTGAGCAGTTCTTC | TRBJ2-1 | TRBV4-1 | TRBD1 | once
CAATGATGELFF | TGTGCCGCGACAGGGGCCACCGGGGAGCTGTTTTTT | TRBJ2-2 | TRBV6-5 | TRBD1 | .
CASSQDIVGSTDTQYF | TGCGCCAGCAGCCAAGATATAGTCGGTAGCACAGATACGCAGTATTTT | TRBJ2-3 | TRBV4-3 | . | many
CASSALDRGGEKLFF | TGTGCCAGCAGTGCCCTCGACAGGGGAGGTGAAAAACTGTTTTTT | TRBJ1-4 | TRBV6-1 | TRBD1 | .
CASSSGSGGATETQYF | TGTGCCAGCAGCTCTGGAAGCGGGGGGGCAACGGAGACCCAGTACTTC | TRBJ2-5 | TRBV7-2 | TRBD2 | .
CASSQGQGNTGELFF | TGTGCCAGCAGCCAAGGACAGGGGAATACCGGGGAGCTGTTTTTT | TRBJ2-2 | TRBV7-6 | TRBD1 | many
CSVEKGDGANVLTF | TGCAGCGTTGAAAAAGGGGACGGGGCCAACGTCCTGACTTTC | TRBJ2-6 | TRBV29-1 | . | .
CASSQYRVGNSPLHF | TGTGCCAGCAGCCAGTATAGGGTTGGTAATTCACCCCTCCACTTT | TRBJ1-6 | TRBV4-2 | . | .
CASSLAATEAFF | TGTGCCAGCAGCTTAGCCGCCACTGAAGCTTTCTTT | TRBJ1-1 | TRBV7-8 | . | many
CASGGAYEQFF | TGTGCCAGCGGGGGGGCCTATGAGCAGTTCTTC | TRBJ2-1 | TRBV9 | . | .
CVSSLNRQGRNTEAFF | TGTGTCAGCAGCTTGAACCGACAGGGCAGGAACACTGAAGCTTTCTTT | TRBJ1-1 | TRBV7-8 | TRBD1 | .
CAISEGLPPPTGELFF | TGTGCCATCAGTGAAGGTTTGCCCCCACCAACCGGGGAGCTGTTTTTT | TRBJ2-2 | TRBV10-3 | . | .
CASLIRGTNTGELFF | TGTGCCAGTCTGATCCGGGGTACGAACACCGGGGAGCTGTTTTTT | TRBJ2-2 | TRBV2 | . | once
CASSRPGAAKNIQYF | TGCGCCAGCAGTCGTCCGGGGGCGGCCAAAAACATTCAGTACTTC | TRBJ2-4 | TRBV23-1 | . | few
CASTAPGNTEAFF | TGTGCCAGCACCGCCCCAGGGAACACTGAAGCTTTCTTT | TRBJ1-1 | TRBV6-1 | . | few
CSATEETQYF | TGCAGTGCTACCGAGGAGACCCAGTACTTC | TRBJ2-5 | TRBV20-1 | . | once